This T cell receptor (beta chain) was profiled in a study of radiation and T cells in renal cell carcinoma (dated by TCRdb to between 2020 and 2021). Notes on the research overall: The samples were drawn from a clinical trial, where primary renal cell carcinomas were treated with 15 Gy of stereotactic body radiation therapy and then removed by nephrectomy 4 weeks afterward. Across all 53 samples, 3.5 million to 4.5 million unique CDR3 nucleotide sequences encoding over 2.5 million unique CDR3 amino acid sequences were identified. A total of approximately 53 samples underwent TCR beta sequencing, made up of approximately 26 tumors and around 27 peripheral blood samples. The full study reports these points: Because pretreatment tumor biopsies were not available, the baseline intratumoral presence of clonotypes could not be determined. In blood, the top tumor clonotypes increased between baseline and 2 weeks post-radiation and then shrank by 4 weeks, which suggests that tumor-resident clones expanded only transiently. Because the trial had a single-armed design, the trial could not examine how radiation dose or scheduling affected the TCR repertoire. Blood repertoire dynamics were not followed beyond 4 weeks after treatment.

Its CDR3 holds 17 amino acids, cysteine through phenylalanine. Only the CDR3 part of the read is kept: 51 bases, read in frame from the first base. V and J lose 2 bases and 4 bases, and a span of 17 bases separates them. CDR1 and CDR2, looked up from the germline V gene, are MNHNS and SASEGT. As regards this clone: Its cognate antigen has yet to be identified. No much larger clone is present one base from it, and per-base qualities are unavailable.

The label giving this sample's time point can be read as: blood 2 weeks post-SBRT. The treatment or condition tag for this specimen amounts to: 15 Gy SBRT to primary tumor, nephrectomy 4 weeks later. To follow tumor-enriched clonotypes, serial peripheral blood was collected from radiation-treated patients at baseline and at 2 weeks and 4 weeks after SBRT. Every patient had renal cell carcinoma of clear cell pathology. Genomic DNA for TCR sequencing was prepared using the QIAamp DNA Blood Mini Kit (Qiagen). Only samples passing all quality control checks were included in the analyses. Following the manufacturer's recommendations, the immunoSEQ kit was used to generate TCR beta libraries from genomic DNA. For library preparation, a first multiplex PCR was performed with proprietary primers, followed by a second PCR in which unique barcodes were added, and bead cleanups were performed after each round. A positive control reaction and a negative control reaction, both provided in the kit, were run with every batch of samples. The final libraries were assessed on an Agilent 4200 TapeStation D1000 ScreenTape, pooled by volume, and quantified by qPCR. An Illumina NextSeq500 fitted with a MidOutput 150-cycle cartridge performed the sequencing, running 156 Read1 cycles and 15 Index1 cycles with the kit's custom primers. The pooled library was loaded at around 0.98 pM, with an approximately 20% PhiX control spiked in. Processing in the source paper ran as follows. Vendor-processed data were analyzed in R, with a clonotype defined as all T cells sharing the same CDR3 nucleotide sequence. In the clone abundance analyses, frequencies were normalized to the 10,000 most abundant clones in each sample. Public T cell clones, which averaged fewer than five per sample, were removed prior to analysis. Tumor-enriched and baseline blood-enriched clonotypes were defined by at least a 32-fold difference in abundance between compartments. A beta-binomial differential abundance model was used to identify clonotypes that were expanded or contracted between blood time points. Similarity between tumor and blood repertoires was quantified using the Baroni-Urbani and Buser coefficient, and groups were compared with two-tailed Wilcoxon tests in R. The table was pulled from immuneACCESS by TCRdb, which kept in-frame rearrangements only. Such tables lose some clones; where checked, under half of the loss comes from unresolved V genes, and the rest has no known cause. Clone size and V and J calls were adopted from that table, with D and trimming inferred from the DNA. This sample has about 150,000 clones in its table, and roughly 90% of those were observed once. The top ten hold 10% to 15% of the sample.

The material sequenced was blood, taken from a patient whose treatment included radiotherapy and nephrectomy. The chain uses TRBV6-1 and TRBJ2-2; the D segment cannot be called with confidence. This TCR was sampled from a woman between 45 and 60 years old with renal cell carcinoma. The CDR3 reads CASSEIFPIYSTGELFF. At the DNA level, the sequence is TGTGCCAGCAGTGAAATTTTTCCCATCTACAGCACCGGGGAGCTGTTTTTT.